One and the same sample provided the 26 T cell receptor beta chains below, sequenced in a study of OX40 agonist ivuxolimab in advanced cancers. Clones were read by immunoSEQ multiplex PCR, and TCRdb kept only the in-frame ones, dropping some. The table has more than 65,000 clones, over 75% seen once. The sequenced sample was CD4+ or CD8+ T cells sorted from blood, obtained in a trial of the OX40 agonist ivuxolimab. The receptors originated from an adult with an advanced solid tumor such as melanoma, head and neck, liver or kidney cancer.

The chain uses TRBV6-5 and TRBJ2-7, with 14 bases fitting TRBD2. The germline V gene encodes CDR1 MNHEY and CDR2 SVGAGI. This CDR3 has 16 residues. The V and J ends lost 1 base and 7 bases, in that order; junction bases with no gene match: 6. CDR3 in amino acids: CASSYWGLAGVWEQYF. CDR3 sequence (DNA): TGTGCCAGCAGTTACTGGGGACTAGCGGGAGTGTGGGAGCAGTACTTC.

The rearrangement uses TRBV9 and TRBJ2-1; possible D gene TRBD1, 6 bases. V was cut by 4 bases and J by 7 bases, with 12 bases left in between. The germline V gene encodes CDR1 SGDLS and CDR2 YYNGEE. This CDR3 is 13 amino acids long. The CDR3 nucleotides read TGTGCCAGCAGCCCGACGAGGGGGAATGAGCAGTTCTTC. This codes for CASSPTRGNEQFF.

Here the CDR3 reads CASSHAGGGGYTF. In DNA, the CDR3 is TGTGCCAGCAGTCACGCAGGGGGGGGCGGCTACACCTTC. The chain joins TRBV5-6 to TRBJ1-2; 7 nucleotides align to TRBD1. Losses at the gene ends were 5 bases for V and 8 bases for J; bases not matched to a gene: 9. This CDR3 contains 13 residues. Germline CDR1 SGHDT, CDR2 YYEEEE.

This chain connects TRBV27 to TRBJ1-5; TRBD1 might be the D (6 bases). The germline V gene encodes CDR1 MNHEY and CDR2 SMNVEV (reference sequence). V gave up 6 bases and J gave up 0 bases, with 15 bases separating them. The CDR3 length is 16 residues. CDR3 in DNA: TGTGCCAGCAGATCGGGACACAGCAATAGCAATCAGCCCCAGCATTTT. Its translation is CASRSGHSNSNQPQHF.

The chain couples TRBV5-8 to TRBJ1-1; 8 nucleotides agree with TRBD1. The germline CDR1 and CDR2 sequences are SGHTS and YDEGEE. This CDR3 comprises 17 residues. V shed 4 bases, J shed 0 bases, and the junction held 11 bases outside the gene matches. As DNA, the CDR3 is TGTGCCAGCAGCAAGCAGGGGGCTCGATTAATGAACACTGAAGCTTTCTTT. It specifies CASSKQGARLMNTEAFF.

The genes are TRBV30 and TRBJ1-5, with no clear D. The V end lost 4 bases, the J end lost 3 bases, and 10 bases lay between the germline ends. The germline V gene has CDR1 GTSNPN and CDR2 SVGIG (reference sequence). The CDR3 contains 13 residues. CDR3 sequence: CAWTYGYNQPQHF. In DNA, the CDR3 is TGTGCCTGGACCTACGGGTACAATCAGCCCCAGCATTTT.

V and J are TRBV7-2 and TRBJ1-5; TRBD1 might be the D (5 bases). The V gene lost 1 base and the J gene lost 0 bases, with 7 bases spanning the gap. The CDR3 is 15 residues long. CDR1 and CDR2 from the germline V gene are SGHTA and FQGNSA. CDR3 sequence: CASSLGQYSNQPQHF. CDR3 coding DNA: TGTGCCAGCAGCTTAGGACAGTATAGCAATCAGCCCCAGCATTTT.

The DNA for the CDR3 is TGCGCCAGCAGCCAAGTGGCAGCGATAGCTAACTATGGCTACACCTTC. As protein: CASSQVAAIANYGYTF. V and J are TRBV4-1 and TRBJ1-2; D remains unclear. Trimming left V 1 base short and J 0 bases short, with 12 bases between. In germline, CDR1 is MGHRA, CDR2 YSYEKL. The CDR3 sequence is 16 residues long.

The chain combines TRBV7-9 with TRBJ2-7; a weak D match, TRBD2 (6 bases). V lost 5 bases and J lost 0, with 17 bases in between. CDR3 size: 16 residues. Germline-derived CDR1 and CDR2 are SEHNR and FQNEAQ (reference sequence). Here the CDR3 reads CASSLTIGGSSYEQYF. The CDR3 region has the DNA TGTGCCAGCAGCCTAACGATTGGGGGGAGCTCCTACGAGCAGTACTTC.

The chain carries TRBV5-4 and TRBJ2-5; D might be TRBD2 (6 bases). Per germline, CDR1 SGHNT and CDR2 YYREEE (reference sequence). V was shortened by 0 bases and J by 7 bases, with 13 bases between the two germline ends. This CDR3 has 14 residues. The CDR3 DNA reads as TGTGCCAGCAGCTTGGAGGCTAGCGTAGGGACCCAGTACTTC. It codes for CASSLEASVGTQYF.

The gene calls are TRBV7-2 and TRBJ1-1; TRBD1 aligns across 9 bases. The CDR3 is made up of 14 amino acids. Trimming at V came to 5 bases and at J to 7 bases, leaving 8 bases not matched to a gene. Germline CDR1 and CDR2: SGHTA and FQGNSA. Here the CDR3 reads CASSTSQGAGEAFF. As DNA, the CDR3 is TGTGCCAGCAGCACCTCACAGGGGGCGGGTGAAGCTTTCTTT.

V gene TRBV15 combines with J gene TRBJ2-1, with D tentatively TRBD2 (5 bases). The CDR3 is 13 residues long. The ends were cut back, 9 bases at V and 9 bases at J, with 18 bases in the middle. Per the germline V gene, CDR1 is LNHNV and CDR2 is YYDKDF (reference sequence). CDR3 sequence reads: CATAVGDRAEQFF. The CDR3 bases are TGTGCCACAGCGGTCGGGGATCGGGCTGAGCAGTTCTTC.

The J gene is TRBJ1-6, the V gene TRBV10-3, with no clear D. The CDR3 extends over 14 amino acids. V gave up 4 bases and J gave up 10 bases, with 14 bases separating them. Germline CDR1 ENHRY, CDR2 SYGVKD. CDR3 nucleotide sequence: TGTGCCATCAGTGTATCGGGGTTTGACTCACCCCTCCACTTT. It is translated as CAISVSGFDSPLHF.

The chain is built from TRBV5-5 and TRBJ2-2, with no clear D. V lost 4 bases and J lost 6, with 10 bases in between. CDR1 SGHKS and CDR2 YYEKEE come from the germline V gene (reference sequence). This CDR3 has 13 amino acids. CDR3 protein: CASSKPSAGELFF. In DNA form, the CDR3 reads TGTGCCAGCAGCAAGCCATCGGCCGGGGAGCTGTTTTTT.

This sequence joins TRBV7-2 and TRBJ2-5, with TRBD2 identical over 12 bases. J gave up 5 bases and V 5 bases, and 15 bases lay outside the gene matches. From germline, CDR1 is SGHTA and CDR2 FQGNSA. This CDR3 has 18 amino acids. In nucleotides, the CDR3 is TGTGCCAGCAGCGCACGAAGATTCGGGACTAGCGGGTGGGAGACCCAGTACTTC. This encodes CASSARRFGTSGWETQYF.

The chain uses TRBV7-2 and TRBJ2-2; D gene ambiguous. The V and J ends lost 0 bases and 6 bases respectively, with 5 bases between them. Per the germline V gene, CDR1 is SGHTA and CDR2 is FQGNSA. The CDR3 consists of 13 residues. For the CDR3, the DNA is TGTGCCAGCAGCTTAGCGATTGCCGGGGAGCTGTTTTTT. It translates to CASSLAIAGELFF.

This clone was seen just once. V and J are TRBV11-2 and TRBJ2-5, with a possible D match to TRBD2 (7 bases). The V gene lost 6 bases and the J gene lost 4 bases, with 21 bases spanning the gap. Germline-derived CDR1 and CDR2 are SGHAT and FQNNGV. The CDR3 runs to 16 residues. CDR3 protein: CASRSNRGGWAETQYF. The CDR3, as DNA: TGTGCCAGCAGATCTAATAGGGGGGGTTGGGCAGAGACCCAGTACTTC.

The chain links TRBV28 to TRBJ1-2; tentative D call: TRBD1 (6 bases). Per the germline V gene, CDR1 is MDHEN and CDR2 is SYDVKM. V was clipped by 5 bases and J by 3 bases, with 19 bases between them. This CDR3 is built from 16 residues. The CDR3 coding sequence is TGTGCCAGCAGTCAAACCTTGGACAGAGGTTACTATGGCTACACCTTC. This codes for CASSQTLDRGYYGYTF.

V and J are TRBV6-1 and TRBJ2-7, with D perhaps matching TRBD2 (6 bases). V was cut by 9 bases and J by 0 bases, with 15 bases left in between. This CDR3 spans 14 amino acids. Per germline, CDR1 MNHNS and CDR2 SASEGT. Here the CDR3 reads CASNRDWSSYEQYF. CDR3 DNA sequence: TGTGCCAGTAACCGGGACTGGAGCTCCTACGAGCAGTACTTC.

The chain couples TRBV18 to TRBJ2-2, with a possible D match to TRBD2 (6 bases). The germline V gene encodes CDR1 KGHSH and CDR2 LQKENI. V lost 4 bases and J 4 bases, leaving 10 bases between the germline ends. This CDR3 is built from 14 residues. The CDR3 loop is CASSQTSTTGELFF. DNA of the CDR3: TGTGCCAGCTCACAGACTAGTACCACCGGGGAGCTGTTTTTT.

V is TRBV4-1 and J is TRBJ2-1; either TRBD1 or TRBD2 may fit D (5 bases each). This CDR3 spans 15 amino acids. Between the trimmed V and J ends, which lost 2 bases and 3 bases, there was a span of 11 bases. The germline V gene has CDR1 MGHRA and CDR2 YSYEKL. CDR3 coding DNA: TGCGCCAGCAGCCAAACCCGGGACCGCTACAATGAGCAGTTCTTC. Protein: CASSQTRDRYNEQFF.

The J gene is TRBJ2-3, the V gene TRBV7-2; 14 bases fit TRBD2. Germline CDR1 SGHTA, CDR2 FQGNSA. This CDR3 region has 17 residues. V shed 0 bases, J shed 7 bases, and the junction held 6 bases outside the gene matches. The CDR3 protein is CASSLAGTSGRTYTQYF. CDR3 DNA: TGTGCCAGCAGCTTAGCGGGGACTAGCGGGAGAACATATACGCAGTATTTT.

The chain uses TRBV7-8 and TRBJ2-2; 14 positions match TRBD2. CDR3 length equals 19 residues. From germline, CDR1 is SGHVS and CDR2 FQNEAQ. Trimming cost V 4 bases and J 4 bases; bases outside gene matches: 11. CDR3 loop: CASSSRLAGGPRFTGELFF. The DNA for the CDR3 is TGTGCCAGCAGCTCAAGACTAGCGGGAGGGCCCCGTTTCACCGGGGAGCTGTTTTTT.

V is TRBV7-8 and J is TRBJ2-6, with 7 bases matching TRBD1. This CDR3 comprises 16 residues. Germline V gene sequence: CDR1 SGHVS, CDR2 FQNEAQ. After removal of 0 bases from V and 3 bases from J, the junction contained 2 bases not matched to a gene. CDR3 DNA sequence: TGTGCCAGCAGCTTAGCAGGGGGCTATGGGGCCAACGTCCTGACTTTC. Its translation is CASSLAGGYGANVLTF.

The rearrangement joins TRBV30 to TRBJ1-4; D is possibly TRBD1 (6 bases). Germline values: CDR1 GTSNPN, CDR2 SVGIG (reference sequence). The length of the CDR3 is 13 residues. The CDR3 protein is CATRGPGNEKLFF. CDR3 in DNA: TGTGCGACCCGGGGGCCGGGTAATGAAAAACTGTTTTTT.

The chain recombines TRBV5-6 with TRBJ1-3, with TRBD1 as a possible D gene (6 bases). CDR1 and CDR2 (germline): SGHDT, YYEEEE. V lost 2 bases and J 0 bases, leaving 9 bases between the germline ends. The CDR3 extends over 15 amino acids. Here the CDR3 reads CASSFWTVSGNTIYF. CDR3 bases: TGTGCCAGCAGCTTTTGGACAGTCTCTGGAAACACCATATATTTT.